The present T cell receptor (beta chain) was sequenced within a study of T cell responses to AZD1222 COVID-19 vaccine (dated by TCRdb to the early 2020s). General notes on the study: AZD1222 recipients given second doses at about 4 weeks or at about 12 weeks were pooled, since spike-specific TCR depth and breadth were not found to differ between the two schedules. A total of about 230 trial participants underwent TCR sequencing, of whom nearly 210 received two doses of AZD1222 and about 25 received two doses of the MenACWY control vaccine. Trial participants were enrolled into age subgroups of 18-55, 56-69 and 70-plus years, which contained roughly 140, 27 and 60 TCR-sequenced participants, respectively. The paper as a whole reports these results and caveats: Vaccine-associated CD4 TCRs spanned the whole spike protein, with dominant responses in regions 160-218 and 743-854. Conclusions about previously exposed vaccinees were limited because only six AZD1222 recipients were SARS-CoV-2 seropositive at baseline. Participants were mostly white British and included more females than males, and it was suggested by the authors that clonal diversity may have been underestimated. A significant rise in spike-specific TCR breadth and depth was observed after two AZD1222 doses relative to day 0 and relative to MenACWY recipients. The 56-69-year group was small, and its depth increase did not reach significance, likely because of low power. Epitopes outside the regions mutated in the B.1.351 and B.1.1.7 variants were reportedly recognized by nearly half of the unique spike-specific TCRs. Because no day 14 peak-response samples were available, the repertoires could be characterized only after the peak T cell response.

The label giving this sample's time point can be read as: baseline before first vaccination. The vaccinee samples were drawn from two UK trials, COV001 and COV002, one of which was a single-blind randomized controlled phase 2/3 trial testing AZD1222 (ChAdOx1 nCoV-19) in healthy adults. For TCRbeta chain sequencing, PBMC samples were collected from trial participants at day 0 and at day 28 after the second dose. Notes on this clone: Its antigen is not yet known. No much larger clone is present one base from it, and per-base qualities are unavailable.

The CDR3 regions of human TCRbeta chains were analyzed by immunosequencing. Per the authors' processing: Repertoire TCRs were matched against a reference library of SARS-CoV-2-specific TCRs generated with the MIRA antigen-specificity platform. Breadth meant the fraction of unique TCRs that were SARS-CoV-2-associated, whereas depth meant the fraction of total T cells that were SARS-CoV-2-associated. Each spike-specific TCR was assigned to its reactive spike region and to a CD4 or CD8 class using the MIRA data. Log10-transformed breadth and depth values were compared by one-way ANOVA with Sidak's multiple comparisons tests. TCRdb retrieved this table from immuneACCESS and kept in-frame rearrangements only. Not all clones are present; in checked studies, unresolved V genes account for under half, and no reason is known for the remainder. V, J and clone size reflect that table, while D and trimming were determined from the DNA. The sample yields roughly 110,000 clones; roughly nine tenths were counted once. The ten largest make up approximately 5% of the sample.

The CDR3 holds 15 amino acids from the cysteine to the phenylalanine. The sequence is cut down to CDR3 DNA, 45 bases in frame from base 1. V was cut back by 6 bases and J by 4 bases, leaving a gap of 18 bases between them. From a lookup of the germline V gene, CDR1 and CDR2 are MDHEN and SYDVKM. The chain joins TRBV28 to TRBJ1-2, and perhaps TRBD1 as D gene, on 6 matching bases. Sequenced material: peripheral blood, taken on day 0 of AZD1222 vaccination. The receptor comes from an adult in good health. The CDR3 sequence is CASRGRGQTPYGYTF. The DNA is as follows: TGTGCCAGCAGGGGGAGGGGACAAACACCCTATGGCTACACCTTC.